Below are 12 T cell receptor beta chains sequenced from a single sample in a study of identical twins. From the 5' RACE reads, TCRdb called clonotypes with MiXCR, one entry per CDR3 protein. The table includes around 480,000 distinct CDR3 sequences, approximately 14% detected once. These sequences were also reported in another study, on yellow fever vaccine responses in identical twins.

The sequencing sample was made of CD4+ T cells sorted from blood. All receptors derive from a woman younger than 35 in good health.

This clonotype was counted many times. V and J are TRBV7-8 and TRBJ1-6; D is possibly TRBD1 (6 bases). Germline-derived CDR1 and CDR2 are SGHVS and FQNEAQ. This CDR3 contains 17 residues. V was trimmed by 5 bases and J by 0 bases, leaving 14 bases between them. The CDR3 nucleotides read TGTGCCAGCAGCCCAGGGGCAGGGAGCTCCTATAATTCACCCCTCCACTTT. Translation: CASSPGAGSSYNSPLHF.

The CDR3 DNA sequence: TGTGCCAGCAGCGTAGCTGGCGGGGTGAGCTCCTACGAGCAGTACTTC. The encoded protein is CASSVAGGVSSYEQYF. V gene TRBV9 combines with J gene TRBJ2-7, with D perhaps matching TRBD2 (6 bases). This CDR3 is 16 amino acids long. V was trimmed by 0 bases and J by 0 bases, leaving 13 bases between them. Germline V lookup: CDR1 SGDLS, CDR2 YYNGEE.

This clonotype was counted ten times or more. The J gene is TRBJ2-1, the V gene TRBV4-2, with 9 positions matching TRBD2. This CDR3 comprises 15 residues. Unmatched junction bases numbered 5, after V lost 4 bases and J lost 4 bases. Germline V CDR1 and CDR2: LGHNA, YNFKEQ. In nucleotides, the CDR3 is TGTGCCAGCAGCCTACCTAGCGGGGATTACAATGAGCAGTTCTTC. Protein: CASSLPSGDYNEQFF.

The table lists this clonotype with a few counts. The chain is built from TRBV20-1 and TRBJ2-5, with D possibly being TRBD1 (6 bases). The CDR3 spans 12 residues. Germline values: CDR1 DFQATT, CDR2 SNEGSKA (reference sequence). Trimming removed 4 bases at V and 4 bases at J, with 10 bases between. The CDR3: CSANRVLETQYF. CDR3 sequence (DNA): TGCAGTGCTAACAGGGTACTAGAGACCCAGTACTTC.

This clonotype has a handful of counts. The rearrangement links TRBV20-1 to TRBJ2-2; a possible D gene is TRBD2 (5 bases). CDR3 length equals 13 residues. Trimming removed 6 bases from V and 7 bases from J, with 15 bases in between. Germline lookup yields CDR1 DFQATT and CDR2 SNEGSKA (reference sequence). The CDR3 reads CSAPGISDGELFF. The CDR3 DNA reads TGCAGTGCCCCCGGGATTTCCGACGGGGAGCTGTTTTTT.

In its sample, this clonotype was seen a few times. The chain uses TRBV2 and TRBJ1-5; possibly TRBD1 for D (5 bases). Germline V lookup: CDR1 SNHLY, CDR2 FYNNEI. The CDR3 runs to 14 residues. With 4 bases removed from V and 2 bases from J, the gap between germline ends came to 9 bases. CDR3 in DNA: TGTGCCAGCAGTGGTGAAGGGGGCAATCAGCCCCAGCATTTT. The encoded protein is CASSGEGGNQPQHF.

A few counts support this clonotype. The chain joins TRBV7-2 to TRBJ2-2; D call uncertain. This CDR3 has 12 amino acids. With 4 bases removed from V and 3 bases from J, the gap between germline ends came to 3 bases. Germline lookup yields CDR1 SGHTA and CDR2 FQGNSA. The CDR3 DNA reads TGTGCCAGCAGCTCCTACACCGGGGAGCTGTTTTTT. Translated: CASSSYTGELFF. Full variable domain (remainder filled in from reference TRBV7-2 and TRBJ2-2): GAGVSQSPSNKVTEKGKDVELRCDPISGHTALYWYRQSLGQGLEFLIYFQGNSAPDKSGLPSDRFSAERTGGSVSTLTIQRTQQEDSAVYLCASSSYTGELFFGEGSRLTVL.

This clonotype has a handful of counts. The V call is TRBV28, the J call TRBJ1-1, with 7 nucleotides matching TRBD1. The germline gives CDR1 MDHEN, CDR2 SYDVKM. V shed 5 bases and J 2 bases; nucleotides not matched to a gene: 8. This CDR3 region has 15 residues. CDR3 protein: CASSLRQGGNTEAFF. The CDR3 region has the DNA TGTGCCAGCAGTCTTAGACAGGGTGGTAACACTGAAGCTTTCTTT.

This clonotype was seen a handful of times. The chain recombines TRBV10-2 with TRBJ2-1; perhaps TRBD2 as D (6 bases). The CDR3 runs 13 residues. V dropped 5 bases and J dropped 14 bases, with 19 bases sitting between them. The germline V gene has CDR1 WSHSY and CDR2 SAAADI. The CDR3 sequence is CASSPLDSGRKFF. In DNA form, the CDR3 reads TGCGCCAGCAGTCCTCTGGACTCAGGGAGGAAGTTCTTC.

This clonotype was picked up a small number of times. V and J are TRBV3-1 and TRBJ2-7; 7 bases line up with TRBD1. CDR3 length equals 13 residues. Losses at the gene ends were 7 bases for V and 2 bases for J; bases not matched to a gene: 5. Germline assignment: CDR1 LGHDT and CDR2 YNNKEL (reference sequence). DNA for the CDR3: TGTGCCAGCATCGGGACAGTACCCTACGAGCAGTACTTC. The encoded protein is CASIGTVPYEQYF.

The V gene is TRBV10-3, the J gene TRBJ2-2; TRBD2 agrees at 8 bases. The germline V gene has CDR1 ENHRY and CDR2 SYGVKD. This CDR3 is built from 15 residues. Germline trimming cut 4 bases from V and 5 bases from J; bases unmatched to any gene: 6. CDR3 residues: CAISGTGGPTGELFF. The CDR3, as DNA: TGTGCCATCAGTGGAACGGGGGGGCCGACCGGGGAGCTGTTTTTT.

This clonotype came up a few times. This chain uses TRBV29-1 with TRBJ2-2, with 8 bases fitting TRBD2. The ends lost 2 bases at V and 4 bases at J; junction bases unmatched: 3. The V gene's germline CDR1 is SQVTM and CDR2 ANQGSEA. CDR3 length equals 14 residues. This CDR3 reads CSVERGGATGELFF. The CDR3, as DNA: TGCAGCGTTGAACGGGGGGGGGCCACCGGGGAGCTGTTTTTT.